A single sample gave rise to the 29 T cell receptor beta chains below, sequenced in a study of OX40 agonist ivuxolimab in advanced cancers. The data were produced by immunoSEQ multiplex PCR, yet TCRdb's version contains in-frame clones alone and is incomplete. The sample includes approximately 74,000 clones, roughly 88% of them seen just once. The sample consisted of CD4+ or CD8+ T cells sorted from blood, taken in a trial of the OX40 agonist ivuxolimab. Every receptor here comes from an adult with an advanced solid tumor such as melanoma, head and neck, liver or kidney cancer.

CDR3 loop: CSVRLGSGNTIYF. Here the CDR3 DNA reads TGCAGCGTTCGGTTGGGGTCTGGAAACACCATATATTTT. This rearrangement joins TRBV29-1 to TRBJ1-3; D not certain. CDR1 and CDR2 from the germline V gene are SQVTM and ANQGSEA. There are 13 residues in the CDR3. V shed 5 bases and J shed 1 base, with 9 bases lying between them.

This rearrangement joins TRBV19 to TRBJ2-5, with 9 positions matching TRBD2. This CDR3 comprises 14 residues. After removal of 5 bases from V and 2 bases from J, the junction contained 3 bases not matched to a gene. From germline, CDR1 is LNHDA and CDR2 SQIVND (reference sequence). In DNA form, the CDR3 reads TGTGCCAGTAGTGGCGGGGGGGGACAAGAGACCCAGTACTTC. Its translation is CASSGGGGQETQYF.

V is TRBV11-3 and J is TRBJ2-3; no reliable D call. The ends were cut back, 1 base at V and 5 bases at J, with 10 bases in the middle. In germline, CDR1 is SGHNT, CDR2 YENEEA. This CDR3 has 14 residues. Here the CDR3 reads CASSLGTAVDTQYF. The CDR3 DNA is TGTGCCAGCAGCTTAGGTACTGCTGTAGATACGCAGTATTTT.

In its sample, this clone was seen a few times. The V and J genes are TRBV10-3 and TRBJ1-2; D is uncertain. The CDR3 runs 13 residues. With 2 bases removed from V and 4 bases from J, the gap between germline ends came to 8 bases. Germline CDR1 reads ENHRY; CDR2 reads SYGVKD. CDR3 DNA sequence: TGTGCCATCAGTGAGCAGGAATCCTATGGCTACACCTTC. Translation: CAISEQESYGYTF.

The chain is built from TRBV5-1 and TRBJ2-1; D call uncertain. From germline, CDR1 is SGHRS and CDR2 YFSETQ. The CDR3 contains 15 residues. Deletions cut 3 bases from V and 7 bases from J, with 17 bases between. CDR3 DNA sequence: TGCGCCAGCAGCTCCGACGGGCAGGCGGTAAATGAGCAGTTCTTC. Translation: CASSSDGQAVNEQFF.

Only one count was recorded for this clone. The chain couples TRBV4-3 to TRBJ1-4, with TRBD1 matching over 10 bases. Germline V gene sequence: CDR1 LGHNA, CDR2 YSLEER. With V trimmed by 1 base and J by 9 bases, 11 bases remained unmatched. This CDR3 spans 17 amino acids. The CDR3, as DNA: TGCGCCAGCAGCCAAGCCTGGCCGGGACAGGGGAGTCAAAAACTGTTTTTT. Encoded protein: CASSQAWPGQGSQKLFF.

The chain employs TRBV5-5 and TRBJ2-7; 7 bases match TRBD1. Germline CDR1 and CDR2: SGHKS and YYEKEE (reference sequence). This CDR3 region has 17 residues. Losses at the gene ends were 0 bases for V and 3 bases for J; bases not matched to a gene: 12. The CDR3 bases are TGTGCCAGCAGCTTGGGTAGGTTCACAGGGGATAACTACGAGCAGTACTTC. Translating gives CASSLGRFTGDNYEQYF.

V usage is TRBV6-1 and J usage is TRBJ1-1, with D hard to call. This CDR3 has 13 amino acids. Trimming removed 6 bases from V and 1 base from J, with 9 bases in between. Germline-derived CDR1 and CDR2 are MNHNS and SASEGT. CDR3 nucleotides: TGTGCCAGCAGCCTTCATCAGAACACTGAAGCTTTCTTT. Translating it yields CASSLHQNTEAFF.

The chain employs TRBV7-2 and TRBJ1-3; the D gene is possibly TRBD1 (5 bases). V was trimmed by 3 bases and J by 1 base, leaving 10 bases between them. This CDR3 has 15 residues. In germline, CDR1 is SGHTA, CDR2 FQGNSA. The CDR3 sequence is CASSFSGASGNTIYF. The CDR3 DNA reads TGTGCCAGCAGCTTTAGTGGGGCATCTGGAAACACCATATATTTT.

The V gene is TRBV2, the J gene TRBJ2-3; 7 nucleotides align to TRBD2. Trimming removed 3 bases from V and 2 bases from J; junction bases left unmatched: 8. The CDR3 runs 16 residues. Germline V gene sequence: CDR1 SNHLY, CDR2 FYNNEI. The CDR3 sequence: CASSDGDAGATDTQYF. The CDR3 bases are TGTGCCAGCAGTGATGGCGACGCGGGAGCCACAGATACGCAGTATTTT. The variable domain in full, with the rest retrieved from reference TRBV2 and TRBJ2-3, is EPEVTQTPSHQVTQMGQEVILRCVPISNHLYFYWYRQILGQKVEFLVSFYNNEISEKSEIFDDQFSVERPDGSNFTLKIRSTKLEDSAMYFCASSDGDAGATDTQYFGPGTRLTVL.

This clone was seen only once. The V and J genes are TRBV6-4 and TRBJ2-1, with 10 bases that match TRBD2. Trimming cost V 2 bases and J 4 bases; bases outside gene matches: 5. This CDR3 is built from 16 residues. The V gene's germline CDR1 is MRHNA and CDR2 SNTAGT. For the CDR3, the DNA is TGTGCCAGCAGTGACGGTCCTAGCGGGGGATACAATGAGCAGTTCTTC. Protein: CASSDGPSGGYNEQFF.

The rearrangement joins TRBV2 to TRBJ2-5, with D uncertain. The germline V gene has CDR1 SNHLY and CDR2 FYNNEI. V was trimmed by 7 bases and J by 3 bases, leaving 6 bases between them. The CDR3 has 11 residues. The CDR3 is CASIEEETQYF. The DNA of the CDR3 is TGTGCCAGCATAGAAGAAGAGACCCAGTACTTC.

The CDR3 DNA follows: TGTGCCAGCCTAACCGGGAACCCAGAGACCCAGTACTTC. It translates to CASLTGNPETQYF. The chain recombines TRBV19 with TRBJ2-5, with a weak D call TRBD2 (5 bases). V lost 9 bases to trimming and J lost 4 bases, with 15 bases between them. The CDR3 is 13 amino acids. Per germline, CDR1 LNHDA and CDR2 SQIVND (reference sequence). Supplemented by reference TRBV19 and TRBJ2-5, the full variable domain reads DGGITQSPKYLFRKEGQNVTLSCEQNLNHDAMYWYRQDPGQGLRLIYYSQIVNDFQKGDIAEGYSVSREKKESFPLTVTSAQKNPTAFYLCASLTGNPETQYFGPGTRLLVL.

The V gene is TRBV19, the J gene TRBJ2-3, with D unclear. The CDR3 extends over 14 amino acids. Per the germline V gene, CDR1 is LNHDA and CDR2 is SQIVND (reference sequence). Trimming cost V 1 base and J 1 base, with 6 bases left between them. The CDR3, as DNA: TGTGCCAGTAGTATAGGCGGCGGCACAGATACGCAGTATTTT. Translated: CASSIGGGTDTQYF.

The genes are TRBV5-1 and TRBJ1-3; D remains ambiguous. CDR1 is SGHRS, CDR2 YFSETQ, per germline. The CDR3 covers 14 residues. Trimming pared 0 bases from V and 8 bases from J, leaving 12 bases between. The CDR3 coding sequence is TGCGCCAGCAGCTTGGAAGGACGAGGAGACACCATATATTTT. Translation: CASSLEGRGDTIYF.

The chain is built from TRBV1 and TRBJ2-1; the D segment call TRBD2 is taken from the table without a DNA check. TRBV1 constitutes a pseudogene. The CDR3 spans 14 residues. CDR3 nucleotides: TGCACCAGCAGCCAAGAAGGTCCGCGGGGTGAGCAGTTCTTC. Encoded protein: CTSSQEGPRGEQFF.

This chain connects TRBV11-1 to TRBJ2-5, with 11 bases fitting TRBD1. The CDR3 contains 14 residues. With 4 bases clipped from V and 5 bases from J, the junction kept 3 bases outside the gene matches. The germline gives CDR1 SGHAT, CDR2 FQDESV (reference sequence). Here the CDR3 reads CASSWTGGSETQYF. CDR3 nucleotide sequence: TGTGCCAGCAGCTGGACAGGGGGCAGTGAGACCCAGTACTTC.

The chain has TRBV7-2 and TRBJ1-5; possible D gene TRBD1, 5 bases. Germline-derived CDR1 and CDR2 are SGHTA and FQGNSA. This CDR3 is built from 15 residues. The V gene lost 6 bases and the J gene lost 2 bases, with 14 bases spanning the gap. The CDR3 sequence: CASRKGTGGNQPQHF. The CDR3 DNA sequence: TGTGCCAGCAGAAAAGGGACGGGTGGCAATCAGCCCCAGCATTTT.

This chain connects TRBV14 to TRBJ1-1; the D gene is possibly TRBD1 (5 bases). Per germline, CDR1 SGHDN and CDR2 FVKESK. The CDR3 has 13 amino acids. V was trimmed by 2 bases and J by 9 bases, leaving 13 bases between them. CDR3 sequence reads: CASSQTGTSQAFF. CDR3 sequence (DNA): TGTGCCAGCAGCCAAACGGGGACGTCACAAGCTTTCTTT.

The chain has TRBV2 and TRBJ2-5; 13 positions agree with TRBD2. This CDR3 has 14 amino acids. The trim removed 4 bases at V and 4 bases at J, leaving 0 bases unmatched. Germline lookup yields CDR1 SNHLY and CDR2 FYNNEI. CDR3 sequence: CASSGLAGGETQYF. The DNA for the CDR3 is TGTGCCAGCAGTGGACTAGCGGGAGGAGAGACCCAGTACTTC.

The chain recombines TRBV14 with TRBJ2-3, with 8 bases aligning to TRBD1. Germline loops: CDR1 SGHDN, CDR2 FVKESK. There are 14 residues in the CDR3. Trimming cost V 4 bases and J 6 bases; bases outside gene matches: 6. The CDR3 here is CASSPGQVSDTQYF. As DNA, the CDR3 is TGTGCCAGCAGCCCGGGACAGGTTAGCGATACGCAGTATTTT.

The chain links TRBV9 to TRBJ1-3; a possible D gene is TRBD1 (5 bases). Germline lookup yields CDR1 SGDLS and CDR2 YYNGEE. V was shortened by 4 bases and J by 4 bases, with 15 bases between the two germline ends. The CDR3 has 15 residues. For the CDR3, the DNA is TGTGCCAGCAGCCCCAATAGCAGGGAGGGAAACACCATATATTTT. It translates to CASSPNSREGNTIYF.

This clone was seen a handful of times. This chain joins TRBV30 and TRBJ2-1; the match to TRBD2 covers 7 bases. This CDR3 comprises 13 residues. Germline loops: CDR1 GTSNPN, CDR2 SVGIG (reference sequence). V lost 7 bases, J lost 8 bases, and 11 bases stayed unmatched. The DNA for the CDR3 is TGTGCCTTAGGGAGGGGCCCCTGGGATGAGCAGTTCTTC. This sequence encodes CALGRGPWDEQFF.

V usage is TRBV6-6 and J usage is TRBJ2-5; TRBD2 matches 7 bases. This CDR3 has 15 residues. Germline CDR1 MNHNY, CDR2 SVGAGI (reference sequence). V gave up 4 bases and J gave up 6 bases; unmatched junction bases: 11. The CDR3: CASSSTGEGRKTQYF. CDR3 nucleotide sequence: TGTGCCAGCAGTTCGACCGGGGAGGGAAGGAAGACCCAGTACTTC.

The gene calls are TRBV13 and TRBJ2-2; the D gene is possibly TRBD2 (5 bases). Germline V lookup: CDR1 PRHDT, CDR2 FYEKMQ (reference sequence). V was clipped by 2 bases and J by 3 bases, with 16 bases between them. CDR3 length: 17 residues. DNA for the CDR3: TGTGCCAGCAGCTTATCAGCAAGCGGCAGCCACACCGGGGAGCTGTTTTTT. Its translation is CASSLSASGSHTGELFF.

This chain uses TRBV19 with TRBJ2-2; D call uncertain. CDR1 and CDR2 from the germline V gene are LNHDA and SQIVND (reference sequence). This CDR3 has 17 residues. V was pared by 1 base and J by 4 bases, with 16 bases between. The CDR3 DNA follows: TGTGCCAGTAGTATAGTCCCTGTTGTTGGGTCCACCGGGGAGCTGTTTTTT. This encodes CASSIVPVVGSTGELFF.

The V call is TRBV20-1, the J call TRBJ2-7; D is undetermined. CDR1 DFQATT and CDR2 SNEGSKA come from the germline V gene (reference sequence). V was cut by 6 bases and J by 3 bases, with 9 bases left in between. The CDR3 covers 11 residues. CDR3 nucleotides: TGCAGTGCGCAGGATCGCTACGAGCAGTACTTC. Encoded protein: CSAQDRYEQYF.

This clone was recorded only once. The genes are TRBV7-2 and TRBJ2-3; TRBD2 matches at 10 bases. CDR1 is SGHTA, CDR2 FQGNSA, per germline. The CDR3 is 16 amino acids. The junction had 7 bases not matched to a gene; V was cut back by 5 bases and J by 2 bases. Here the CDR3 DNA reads TGTGCCAGCAGCGAGAAGCGGGGGGGAAACACAGATACGCAGTATTTT. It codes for CASSEKRGGNTDTQYF.

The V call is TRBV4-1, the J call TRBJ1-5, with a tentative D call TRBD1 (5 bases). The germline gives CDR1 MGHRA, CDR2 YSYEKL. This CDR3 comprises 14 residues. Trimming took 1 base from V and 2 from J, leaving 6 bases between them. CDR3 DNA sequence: TGCGCCAGCAGCCAAGTGACAGGCAATCAGCCCCAGCATTTT. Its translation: CASSQVTGNQPQHF.